Below are 18 T cell receptor beta chains sequenced from a single sample in a study of blood T cell repertoires in COVID-19. The table came from immunoSEQ multiplex PCR; TCRdb's copy has only in-frame clones and leaves some out. The sample includes roughly 120,000 clones, approximately 90% of them seen just once. Material for sequencing was peripheral blood. Every receptor here comes from a human donor in a cohort sampled during active COVID-19.

As for this clone: Other DNA sequences in this specimen translate into the identical CDR3. The chain employs TRBV4-1 and TRBJ1-1, with a tentative D call TRBD1 (5 bases). This CDR3 is built from 14 residues. Germline V gives CDR1 MGHRA, CDR2 YSYEKL. Trimming shortened V by 3 bases and J by 1 base, and 9 bases separated the two germline ends. In DNA form, the CDR3 reads TGCGCCAGCAGCCAGGTTGACAGGAACACTGAAGCTTTCTTT. This translates into CASSQVDRNTEAFF.

This chain joins TRBV30 and TRBJ2-2; TRBD2 aligns across 9 bases. Germline trimming cut 0 bases from V and 7 bases from J; bases unmatched to any gene: 12. The V gene's germline CDR1 is GTSNPN and CDR2 SVGIG (reference sequence). This CDR3 comprises 17 residues. In nucleotides, the CDR3 is TGTGCCTGGAGTGTAGGGAGCGGGGGGCCGAGGTTCGGGGAGCTGTTTTTT. Protein product: CAWSVGSGGPRFGELFF. The full variable domain, its missing parts supplied by reference TRBV30 and TRBJ2-2, is SQTIHQWPATLVQPVGSPLSLECTVEGTSNPNLYWYRQAAGRGLQLLFYSVGIGQISSEVPQNLSASRPQDRQFILSSKKLLLSDSGFYLCAWSVGSGGPRFGELFFGEGSRLTVL.

This clone was observed a handful of times. The rearrangement joins TRBV19 to TRBJ2-7, with 9 bases identical to TRBD2. The junction had 5 bases not matched to a gene; V was cut back by 5 bases and J by 0 bases. Per germline, CDR1 LNHDA and CDR2 SQIVND (reference sequence). The CDR3 has 15 amino acids. DNA of the CDR3: TGTGCCAGTAGTCATAGCGGGGGAAGCTCCTACGAGCAGTACTTC. This translates into CASSHSGGSSYEQYF.

The chain is built from TRBV9 and TRBJ2-2, with 9 bases identical to TRBD1. J was trimmed by 6 bases and V by 0 bases; bases with no gene match: 9. The length of the CDR3 is 17 residues. CDR1 and CDR2 (germline): SGDLS, YYNGEE. The CDR3 spells CASSVGVGQGFAGELFF. CDR3 in DNA: TGTGCCAGCAGCGTAGGTGTGGGACAGGGTTTTGCCGGGGAGCTGTTTTTT.

The sample holds one count of this clone. In DNA form, the CDR3 reads TGTGCCAGCAGCTTAGGACCAACGACAGGGGGTGGGGAGACCCAGTACTTC. Translating it yields CASSLGPTTGGGETQYF. The J gene is TRBJ2-5, the V gene TRBV11-3; TRBD1 matches 9 bases. This CDR3 has 17 amino acids. V gave up 1 base and J gave up 5 bases; unmatched junction bases: 11. The germline V gene encodes CDR1 SGHNT and CDR2 YENEEA.

The rearrangement joins TRBV11-2 to TRBJ2-1; D is possibly TRBD2 (6 bases). Looked up from germline, CDR1 is SGHAT and CDR2 is FQNNGV. Trimming pared 1 base from V and 6 bases from J, leaving 13 bases between. CDR3 length: 15 residues. The CDR3 loop reads CASSLAGAKGNEQFF. Written as DNA, the CDR3 is TGTGCCAGCAGCTTAGCGGGAGCTAAGGGCAATGAGCAGTTCTTC.

V gene TRBV11-2 combines with J gene TRBJ1-1; possible D gene TRBD1, 5 bases. The CDR3 extends over 13 amino acids. Germline V gene lookup returns CDR1 SGHAT and CDR2 FQNNGV. The V and J ends lost 6 bases and 1 base respectively, with 9 bases between them. The CDR3 coding sequence is TGTGCCAGCAGGAAGACAGAGAACACTGAAGCTTTCTTT. Amino acids: CASRKTENTEAFF.

CDR3 amino acids: CASSFSRGSYEQYF. The CDR3 DNA reads as TGTGCCAGCAGCTTCTCCAGGGGCTCCTACGAGCAGTACTTC. The chain has TRBV11-2 and TRBJ2-7; D is possibly TRBD1 (6 bases). The germline CDR1 and CDR2 sequences are SGHAT and FQNNGV. CDR3 length equals 14 residues. Trimming stripped 3 bases from V and 0 bases from J, with 9 bases between.

The chain carries TRBV7-3 and TRBJ2-7, with TRBD2 matching 8 bases. V was pared by 5 bases and J by 4 bases, with 10 bases of the junction left unmatched. Germline CDR1 is SGHTA and CDR2 is FQGTGA. The CDR3 covers 15 residues. The CDR3 DNA follows: TGTGCCAGCAGCCGCGGGTCGGGAGGGGAATACGAGCAGTACTTC. Its translation is CASSRGSGGEYEQYF.

The CDR3 nucleotides read TGTGCCAGCAGCCCGGACAAGGGTAAGATGGAGCAGTACTTC. Amino acid sequence: CASSPDKGKMEQYF. This chain links TRBV3-1 (or the pseudogene TRBV3-2) with TRBJ2-7; TRBD1 is a possible D gene (5 bases). Deletions cut 4 bases from V and 7 bases from J, with 17 bases between. Germline lookup yields CDR1 LGHDT and CDR2 YNNKEL (reference sequence). The CDR3 spans 14 residues.

The V call is TRBV2, the J call TRBJ2-7; D is possibly TRBD2 (6 bases). Germline CDR1 reads SNHLY; CDR2 reads FYNNEI. V was pared by 5 bases and J by 7 bases, with 15 bases between. This CDR3 region has 13 residues. The CDR3 here is CASSNRDSREQYF. The CDR3 DNA reads as TGTGCCAGCAGTAACCGGGACTCCCGGGAGCAGTACTTC.

This clone was counted a few times. The J gene is TRBJ2-1, the V gene TRBV19; TRBD2 matches at 8 bases. There are 18 residues in the CDR3. Germline V gene data show CDR1 as LNHDA and CDR2 as SQIVND (reference sequence). The ends lost 5 bases at V and 4 bases at J; junction bases unmatched: 16. Here the CDR3 reads CASSPRTSRRGRYNEQFF. The CDR3 DNA follows: TGTGCCAGTAGTCCGAGGACTAGCCGGAGAGGAAGGTACAATGAGCAGTTCTTC.

The CDR3 region is CASKNQGSTNEKLFF. CDR3 DNA: TGTGCCAGCAAGAACCAGGGTTCAACTAATGAAAAACTGTTTTTT. This sequence joins TRBV19 and TRBJ1-4, with D perhaps TRBD1 (5 bases). Per the germline V gene, CDR1 is LNHDA and CDR2 is SQIVND (reference sequence). The CDR3 is made up of 15 amino acids. Trimming took off 9 bases at V and 0 bases at J, with 14 bases between the two ends. The full variable domain, rest sourced from reference TRBV19 and TRBJ1-4, is DGGITQSPKYLFRKEGQNVTLSCEQNLNHDAMYWYRQDPGQGLRLIYYSQIVNDFQKGDIAEGYSVSREKKESFPLTVTSAQKNPTAFYLCASKNQGSTNEKLFFGSGTQLSVL.

The J gene is TRBJ2-3, the V gene TRBV5-4; 8 bases map to TRBD1. There are 15 residues in the CDR3. With V trimmed by 4 bases and J by 1 base, 5 bases remained unmatched. Germline values: CDR1 SGHNT, CDR2 YYREEE (reference sequence). The CDR3 is CASSGQGAGTDTQYF. In nucleotides, the CDR3 is TGTGCCAGCAGCGGTCAGGGGGCGGGCACAGATACGCAGTATTTT.

The V gene is TRBV24-1, the J gene TRBJ2-2, with a possible D match to TRBD1 (5 bases). The ends were cut back, 9 bases at V and 4 bases at J, with 8 bases in the middle. The CDR3 totals 12 residues. Germline V gene data show CDR1 as KGHDR and CDR2 as SFDVKD. CDR3 nucleotides: TGTGCCACCGGACAACGCACCGGGGAGCTGTTTTTT. This translates into CATGQRTGELFF.

This clone was seen once. V usage is TRBV19 and J usage is TRBJ1-2, with 7 bases matching TRBD1. From germline, CDR1 is LNHDA and CDR2 SQIVND (reference sequence). This CDR3 has 13 amino acids. After removal of 4 bases from V and 4 bases from J, the junction contained 3 bases not matched to a gene. The CDR3 sequence: CASSTRDSYGYTF. The CDR3 DNA sequence: TGTGCCAGTAGTACCCGGGACAGCTATGGCTACACCTTC. Filled out from reference TRBV19 and TRBJ1-2, the complete variable domain reads DGGITQSPKYLFRKEGQNVTLSCEQNLNHDAMYWYRQDPGQGLRLIYYSQIVNDFQKGDIAEGYSVSREKKESFPLTVTSAQKNPTAFYLCASSTRDSYGYTFGSGTRLTVV.

The gene calls are TRBV3-1 (or the pseudogene TRBV3-2) and TRBJ2-4; no firm D call. Germline assignment: CDR1 LGHDT and CDR2 YNNKEL (reference sequence). Trimming took 6 bases from V and 0 from J, leaving 9 bases between them. The CDR3 has 14 residues. CDR3 residues: CASSRTSAKNIQYF. The CDR3 DNA reads as TGTGCCAGCAGTCGCACATCAGCCAAAAACATTCAGTACTTC.

The V gene is TRBV28, the J gene TRBJ2-6; possibly TRBD2 for D (5 bases). This CDR3 region has 17 residues. Germline V lookup: CDR1 MDHEN, CDR2 SYDVKM. Trimming cost V 5 bases and J 0 bases, with 14 bases left between them. Written as DNA, the CDR3 is TGTGCCAGCAGTCGGCCGGGATCCAGCTCTGGGGCCAACGTCCTGACTTTC. Translated: CASSRPGSSSGANVLTF.